This T cell receptor (beta chain) emerged from a study of blood T cell repertoires in COVID-19 (dated by TCRdb to 2018 to 2020). A note on the overall study: Collaborator samples came from the United States, Italy and Spain and covered acute and convalescent phases of COVID-19. The prospective study material was composed of cDNA or gDNA derived from T cells, B-cell-depleted T cells, or PBMCs. The dataset comprised deeply sampled blood TCRbeta repertoires from subjects exposed to, actively infected with, or recovered from COVID-19. A freely available public database, intended as a resource for researchers studying the immune response to SARS-CoV-2, is where the repertoires were released. The samples were drawn from the first 160 participants of the ongoing ImmuneRACE study and from 1,254 subjects provided by 6 global collaborators. A de-identified subject ID, COVID-19 status, age in years and sex were almost always included in the sample metadata. Where available, HLA class I and class II types were obtained from metadata supplied by the sample provider rather than from assay-based typing. What the authors observed across the whole study: Clinical and demographic metadata were provided uncurated, with the amount varying by source and participant.

At one collaborating source in Seattle, patients were enrolled during active infection and were followed longitudinally through the course of disease. Each collaborating institution followed its own protocols to collect whole blood in K2EDTA tubes. For TCRbeta analysis, collaborators shipped samples as frozen whole blood, isolated PBMCs, or DNA extracted from either of those sample types. CDR1 and CDR2 are read off the germline V gene as MDHEN and SYDVKM. Taken from cysteine to phenylalanine, the CDR3 has 15 residues. Just the 45-base CDR3 DNA is kept, in frame starting at base 1. V trim: 4 bases; J trim: 6 bases; unmatched bases: 8. Points on this clone: The specificity of this receptor is unknown. Per-base qualities were not stored, and no clone one base away is much larger.

The immunoSEQ Assay, a bias-controlled multiplex PCR, was used to amplify TCRbeta CDR3 regions from genomic DNA. As for the original processing: The number of nucleated cells in each sample was estimated from the amplification of reference gene primers within the assay. Sequence reads were collapsed and filtered to measure the absolute abundance of every unique TCRbeta CDR3 rearrangement. Productive Simpson clonality was computed per sample as the square root of Simpson's diversity index over productive rearrangements. The immuneACCESS repertoire file appears here via TCRdb, limited to in-frame rearrangements. These files lack a portion of the clones; in checked studies, under half of the deficit traces to unresolved V genes, and the cause of the others is not known. The DNA was the basis for D and trimming; V, J and clone size are from that table. The sample data list about 160,000 clones, and about 85% of these were observed just once. More than 5% of the sample is in the top ten clones.

The TCR sequence derives from a woman aged 50 to 60 with COVID-19, enrolled during active disease. Material for sequencing was peripheral blood. The chain uses TRBV28 and TRBJ2-7, with 11 bases matching TRBD1. The CDR3 corresponds to CASSSTDRGPPEQYF. The bases are TGTGCCAGCAGTTCTACGGACAGGGGGCCCCCCGAGCAGTACTTC. Here the CDR3 is joined to the reference TRBV28 and TRBJ2-7 genes, and the full variable domain is: DVKVTQSSRYLVKRTGEKVFLECVQDMDHENMFWYRQDPGLGLRLIYFSYDVKMKEKGDIPEGYSVSREKKERFSLILESASTNQTSMYLCASSSTDRGPPEQYFGPGTRLTVT.